The present entry profiles one T cell receptor (beta chain) with its context. This entry comes from a study of blood T cell repertoires in COVID-19. Study at large: Acute and convalescent COVID-19 specimens originated in the United States, Italy and Spain. T cells, B-cell-depleted T cells, or PBMCs supplied cDNA or gDNA.

Trimming took 0 bases from V and 0 from J, leaving 14 bases between them. The CDR3 is 17 residues long. CDR1 KGHSH and CDR2 LQKENI come from the germline V gene. In the original analysis: Amplifying reference gene primers gave estimates of nucleated cell counts. Profiled with immunoSEQ multiplex PCR; TCRdb holds only in-frame clones, not every one. The DNA gave D and trimming, while V, J and clone size come from that table. The sample lists about 130,000 clones, about 89% seen once, with about 4.4% in the top ten. The clonotype was recovered from a man between 60 and 75 years old with COVID-19, enrolled during active disease. The chain recombines TRBV18 with TRBJ1-2, with D unresolved. Material: peripheral blood. The CDR3 region is CASSPPSVVLTNYGYTF. The CDR3 nucleotides are TGTGCCAGCTCACCACCGAGTGTGGTTCTTACTAACTATGGCTACACCTTC.